The 32 T cell receptor beta chains below were found in one sample sequenced in a study of blood T cell repertoires in COVID-19. TCRdb keeps only in-frame clones here, not all; method: immunoSEQ multiplex PCR. The sample comprises under 400,000 clones, around 86% of which are singletons, and about 4.2% rests with the top ten. The sequenced sample was PBMCs or T cells enriched from blood (not recorded which). All receptors come from a woman between 40 and 50 years old with acute COVID-19.

J is TRBJ1-5 and V is TRBV19; 7 bases agree with TRBD1. The germline V gene has CDR1 LNHDA and CDR2 SQIVND (reference sequence). The CDR3 totals 15 residues. J gave up 0 bases and V 5 bases, and 4 bases lay outside the gene matches. The chain's CDR3 is CASSVGQTSNQPQHF. The CDR3 DNA is TGTGCCAGTAGTGTGGGACAGACTAGCAATCAGCCCCAGCATTTT.

V is TRBV19 and J is TRBJ1-1, with unresolved D. V was shortened by 8 bases and J by 0 bases, with 10 bases between the two germline ends. This CDR3 has 13 amino acids. Germline lookup yields CDR1 LNHDA and CDR2 SQIVND (reference sequence). DNA for the CDR3: TGTGCCAGTTCCGACACCCTGAACACTGAAGCTTTCTTT. Translating it yields CASSDTLNTEAFF.

The chain combines TRBV6-5 with TRBJ2-4, with a weak D call TRBD2 (6 bases). Trimming took off 6 bases at V and 6 bases at J, with 18 bases between the two ends. The germline CDR1 and CDR2 sequences are MNHEY and SVGAGI. This CDR3 has 15 amino acids. This CDR3 reads CASSRGLPGGNIQYF. In DNA, the CDR3 is TGTGCCAGCAGCCGCGGACTACCTGGAGGAAACATTCAGTACTTC.

The count of this clone is one. V gene TRBV11-2 combines with J gene TRBJ2-7; a weak D match, TRBD2 (5 bases). Trimming removed 5 bases at V and 4 bases at J, with 15 bases between. This CDR3 region has 14 residues. Germline V gives CDR1 SGHAT, CDR2 FQNNGV. The DNA of the CDR3 is TGTGCCAGCAGCCCACGGCGGGTGCTTTACGAGCAGTACTTC. Protein: CASSPRRVLYEQYF.

This clone occurred a few times. The rearrangement uses TRBV12-3 or TRBV12-4 and TRBJ1-2; no definite D call. The CDR3 sequence is 13 residues long. V lost 3 bases, J lost 6 bases, and 11 bases lay in between. DNA for the CDR3: TGTGCCAGCAGTTTGCGGGAATTCAATGGCTACACCTTC. It codes for CASSLREFNGYTF.

This clone was seen a handful of times. V usage is TRBV18 and J usage is TRBJ1-1; 7 bases match TRBD1. Unmatched junction bases numbered 4, after V lost 3 bases and J lost 0 bases. Germline V CDR1 and CDR2: KGHSH, LQKENI. This CDR3 is 15 amino acids long. CDR3 DNA: TGTGCCAGCTCACCTCAGGACAGGTTGAACACTGAAGCTTTCTTT. As protein: CASSPQDRLNTEAFF.

The rearrangement joins TRBV19 to TRBJ2-5; possible D gene TRBD1, 5 bases. This CDR3 contains 12 residues. The germline V gene encodes CDR1 LNHDA and CDR2 SQIVND (reference sequence). Trimming shortened V by 5 bases and J by 5 bases, and 9 bases separated the two germline ends. CDR3 in amino acids: CASSAKGETQYF. CDR3 bases: TGTGCCAGTAGTGCAAAGGGGGAGACCCAGTACTTC.

J is TRBJ1-1 and V is TRBV4-3; D is perhaps TRBD1 (6 bases). The CDR3 totals 16 residues. V was cut by 0 bases and J by 3 bases, with 14 bases left in between. CDR1 is LGHNA, CDR2 YSLEER, per germline. CDR3 amino acids: CASSQDRGRGDTEAFF. CDR3 coding DNA: TGCGCCAGCAGCCAAGATAGGGGGAGGGGAGACACTGAAGCTTTCTTT.

The rearrangement uses TRBV9 and TRBJ2-7, with 8 bases identical to TRBD1. J gave up 3 bases and V 4 bases, and 6 bases lay outside the gene matches. Germline V CDR1 and CDR2: SGDLS, YYNGEE. This CDR3 is built from 14 residues. CDR3 in DNA: TGTGCCAGCAGCCTGGGGACAGGCGGCTACGAGCAGTACTTC. Residues: CASSLGTGGYEQYF.

This chain links TRBV14 with TRBJ1-1, with D hard to call. From germline, CDR1 is SGHDN and CDR2 FVKESK. V was shortened by 3 bases and J by 2 bases, with 16 bases between the two germline ends. This CDR3 has 16 amino acids. CDR3 in amino acids: CASSHPNSYGNTEAFF. DNA for the CDR3: TGTGCCAGCAGCCACCCAAATTCTTACGGTAACACTGAAGCTTTCTTT.

The J gene is TRBJ2-6, the V gene TRBV12-5, with no clear D. V gave up 3 bases and J gave up 0 bases, with 9 bases separating them. There are 16 residues in the CDR3. Germline assignment: CDR1 LGHNT and CDR2 FRNRAP. CDR3 sequence reads: CASGFSSRSGANVLTF. DNA of the CDR3: TGTGCTAGTGGTTTTTCGTCGCGCTCTGGGGCCAACGTCCTGACTTTC.

This clone has more than one count but fewer than ten. This sequence joins TRBV19 and TRBJ1-6; D is undetermined. Germline V CDR1 and CDR2: LNHDA, SQIVND (reference sequence). The CDR3 has 19 residues. The V end lost 2 bases, the J end lost 6 bases, and 23 bases lay between the germline ends. The CDR3 sequence: CASSISPIQLDSLNSPLHF. CDR3 sequence (DNA): TGTGCCAGTAGTATAAGCCCGATCCAACTGGACTCACTTAATTCACCCCTCCACTTT. Variable domain in full (rest from reference TRBV19 and TRBJ1-6): DGGITQSPKYLFRKEGQNVTLSCEQNLNHDAMYWYRQDPGQGLRLIYYSQIVNDFQKGDIAEGYSVSREKKESFPLTVTSAQKNPTAFYLCASSISPIQLDSLNSPLHFGNGTRLTVT.

This chain joins TRBV2 and TRBJ2-7, with D possibly TRBD2 on 5 matching bases. V was clipped by 7 bases and J by 6 bases, with 13 bases between them. Germline assignment: CDR1 SNHLY and CDR2 FYNNEI. The CDR3 has 12 residues. The CDR3 sequence is CASKGDPSEQYF. The CDR3, as DNA: TGTGCCAGCAAGGGAGACCCGTCCGAGCAGTACTTC.

The CDR3 DNA follows: TGTGCCAGCAGCCGTCCCGGGACAGGGGACCTTAAGCAGTTCTTC. Encoded protein: CASSRPGTGDLKQFF. This chain uses TRBV2 with TRBJ2-1; 10 bases fit TRBD1. The CDR3 is 15 residues long. Germline CDR1 is SNHLY and CDR2 is FYNNEI. J was trimmed by 11 bases and V by 6 bases; bases with no gene match: 13.

CDR3 loop: CASTTGQVTSYEQYF. CDR3 coding DNA: TGTGCCAGCACTACGGGACAGGTAACCTCCTACGAGCAGTACTTC. The chain recombines TRBV6-5 with TRBJ2-7; TRBD1 aligns across 8 bases. Germline CDR1 MNHEY, CDR2 SVGAGI. V trimming: 7 bases; J trimming: 0 bases; junction bases outside the gene matches: 8. The CDR3 extends over 15 amino acids.

This chain joins TRBV2 and TRBJ2-5, with TRBD2 matching 11 bases. The germline CDR1 and CDR2 sequences are SNHLY and FYNNEI. The CDR3 has 16 amino acids. J lost 0 bases, V lost 5 bases, and 5 bases had no gene match. CDR3 region: CASSLGLAGNQETQYF. The CDR3 bases are TGTGCCAGCAGTCTAGGACTAGCGGGTAACCAAGAGACCCAGTACTTC.

The chain carries TRBV19 and TRBJ2-2, with D hard to call. Deletions cut 3 bases from V and 5 bases from J, with 10 bases between. The CDR3 covers 14 residues. The germline gives CDR1 LNHDA, CDR2 SQIVND (reference sequence). The CDR3: CASSMGPSTGELFF. The CDR3 DNA is TGTGCCAGTAGTATGGGCCCAAGTACCGGGGAGCTGTTTTTT.

With respect to this clone: This likely comes from a read error, as the CDR3 has no conserved phenylalanine or tryptophan at its end. The DNA is left out, because the CDR3 cannot be placed on it with certainty; the CDR3 is given as TCRdb lists it. This rearrangement joins TRBV27 to TRBJ2-7; the table calls TRBD2, which could not be checked here. CDR1 and CDR2 from the germline V gene are MNHEY and SMNVEV (reference sequence). The CDR3 adds up to 10 amino acids, both ends counted. This CDR3 is CASSLGGTFS.

V and J are TRBV6-2 or TRBV6-3 and TRBJ1-1; D call uncertain. The CDR3 consists of 14 residues. CDR1 and CDR2 (germline): MNHEY, SVGEGT. V lost 4 bases, J lost 5 bases, and 14 bases lay in between. CDR3 region: CASSSAGWRTEAFF. In nucleotides, the CDR3 is TGTGCCAGCAGTTCTGCGGGGTGGAGAACTGAAGCTTTCTTT.

The CDR3 is CASSLLEQGGEKLFF. The CDR3 DNA reads as TGTGCCAGCAGTTTATTGGAACAGGGGGGAGAAAAACTGTTTTTT. V usage is TRBV28 and J usage is TRBJ1-4; 8 nucleotides align to TRBD1. Germline assignment: CDR1 MDHEN and CDR2 SYDVKM. J lost 8 bases, V lost 1 base, and 6 bases had no gene match. This CDR3 is 15 amino acids long. The full variable domain, rest sourced from reference TRBV28 and TRBJ1-4, is DVKVTQSSRYLVKRTGEKVFLECVQDMDHENMFWYRQDPGLGLRLIYFSYDVKMKEKGDIPEGYSVSREKKERFSLILESASTNQTSMYLCASSLLEQGGEKLFFGSGTQLSVL.

The chain combines TRBV29-1 with TRBJ2-7; the match to TRBD1 covers 10 bases. Germline values: CDR1 SQVTM, CDR2 ANQGSEA. The V segment lost 6 bases and the J segment 2 bases; nucleotides outside the gene matches: 4. The CDR3 has 13 amino acids. The CDR3 DNA sequence: TGCAGCGTCGGGACAGGGGAGCCCTACGAGCAGTACTTC. It yields the protein CSVGTGEPYEQYF.

The chain uses TRBV21-1 and TRBJ1-2. TRBV21-1 is tagged as a pseudogene. This CDR3 spans 17 amino acids. CDR3 loop: CASSKRRMARPLYGYTF. In DNA, the CDR3 is TGTGCCAGCAGCAAAAGGAGAATGGCGCGGCCCCTCTATGGCTACACCTTC.

V is TRBV12-3 or TRBV12-4 and J is TRBJ1-2; no definite D call. The CDR3 is made up of 13 amino acids. V shed 5 bases and J shed 2 bases, with 9 bases lying between them. The CDR3 reads CASSPSGNYGYTF. The CDR3 DNA follows: TGTGCCAGCAGTCCCTCGGGGAACTATGGCTACACCTTC.

This sequence joins TRBV4-1 and TRBJ1-5; D gene unclear. The germline V and J ends were trimmed by 1 base and 4 bases, with 2 bases remaining between them. The CDR3 spans 12 residues. Germline CDR1 is MGHRA and CDR2 is YSYEKL. CDR3 bases: TGCGCCAGCAGCCAAGCAAATCAGCCCCAGCATTTT. This gives the protein CASSQANQPQHF.

A single count supports this clone. The J gene is TRBJ2-3, the V gene TRBV2; D gene unclear. The V end lost 2 bases, the J end lost 2 bases, and 8 bases lay between the germline ends. The CDR3 is 14 amino acids. Germline V gene lookup returns CDR1 SNHLY and CDR2 FYNNEI. Here the CDR3 reads CASSEFGATDTQYF. CDR3 bases: TGTGCCAGCAGTGAATTTGGAGCCACAGATACGCAGTATTTT.

The chain is built from TRBV28 and TRBJ1-1; D gene unclear. Germline V CDR1 and CDR2: MDHEN, SYDVKM. The CDR3 totals 13 residues. Between the trimmed V and J ends, which lost 3 bases and 1 base, there was a span of 6 bases. CDR3: CASSFRGNTEAFF. In DNA, the CDR3 is TGTGCCAGCAGTTTTCGAGGGAACACTGAAGCTTTCTTT. The whole variable domain, remainder taken from reference TRBV28 and TRBJ1-1, is DVKVTQSSRYLVKRTGEKVFLECVQDMDHENMFWYRQDPGLGLRLIYFSYDVKMKEKGDIPEGYSVSREKKERFSLILESASTNQTSMYLCASSFRGNTEAFFGQGTRLTVV.

This clone was counted once. The chain links TRBV27 to TRBJ1-1; D not resolved. Germline values: CDR1 MNHEY, CDR2 SMNVEV (reference sequence). The ends were cut back, 3 bases at V and 2 bases at J, with 7 bases in the middle. The CDR3 is 13 residues long. The CDR3 region has the DNA TGTGCCAGCAGTTTTTATCTTAACACTGAAGCTTTCTTT. Its translation is CASSFYLNTEAFF.

The chain employs TRBV19 and TRBJ1-1; 7 positions match TRBD1. Germline CDR1 reads LNHDA; CDR2 reads SQIVND (reference sequence). With V trimmed by 6 bases and J by 5 bases, 15 bases remained unmatched. CDR3 length: 16 amino acids. The CDR3 region is CASSHWETGRGTEAFF. The CDR3 DNA is TGTGCCAGTAGCCATTGGGAGACAGGGAGAGGGACTGAAGCTTTCTTT.

This chain connects TRBV28 to TRBJ1-2; D is uncertain. This CDR3 has 13 residues. Per germline, CDR1 MDHEN and CDR2 SYDVKM. The V and J ends lost 4 bases and 3 bases respectively, with 9 bases between them. The CDR3 is CASSSNSHYGYTF. The CDR3, as DNA: TGTGCCAGCAGTTCGAACAGCCACTATGGCTACACCTTC.

Comments on this clone: In the same sample, other DNA sequences code for this CDR3. The chain is built from TRBV7-9 and TRBJ2-7; TRBD1 might be the D (5 bases). The ends were cut back, 1 base at V and 2 bases at J, with 9 bases in the middle. CDR1 SEHNR and CDR2 FQNEAQ come from the germline V gene (reference sequence). The CDR3 runs to 14 residues. Here the CDR3 reads CASSLGQGTYEQYF. CDR3 in DNA: TGTGCCAGCAGCTTAGGTCAGGGAACCTACGAGCAGTACTTC.

This rearrangement joins TRBV27 to TRBJ1-1; D remains unclear. V was cut by 2 bases and J by 3 bases, with 7 bases left in between. The CDR3 is 13 amino acids. The V gene's germline CDR1 is MNHEY and CDR2 SMNVEV (reference sequence). CDR3 nucleotides: TGTGCCAGCAGTTTACGGGGTGACACTGAAGCTTTCTTT. Residues: CASSLRGDTEAFF.

V and J are TRBV12-3 or TRBV12-4 and TRBJ2-5; a possible D gene is TRBD1 (6 bases). The CDR3 is 13 residues long. Trimming took 5 bases from V and 4 from J, leaving 11 bases between them. DNA of the CDR3: TGTGCCAGCAGTGTGGACAGCAGAGAGACCCAGTACTTC. Amino acid sequence: CASSVDSRETQYF.